This record looks at one T cell receptor beta chain sequence and its context. This record comes from a study of blood T cells in healthy people across ages. CDR3 length: 13 amino acids. The ends were cut back, 6 bases at V and 1 base at J, with 8 bases in the middle. From germline, CDR1 is MDHEN and CDR2 SYDVKM. Next came a second PCR, run for roughly 7 to 12 cycles, which used a sample-barcoded 5' primer along with a J-beta primer mix. TCRdb ran MiXCR on the 5' RACE reads and lists one entry per CDR3 protein. The data contain around 800,000 distinct CDR3 sequences, 25% to 30% of them singletons. The sample was also reused in another study, on T cells of mothers and their children.

The sequencing input was blood. The origin of this receptor is a boy younger than 18 in good health. The V call is TRBV28, the J call TRBJ2-3; possible D gene TRBD1, 5 bases. CDR3 sequence (DNA): TGTGCCAGCAGGCTACAGGGCACAGATACGCAGTATTTT. Translated: CASRLQGTDTQYF.